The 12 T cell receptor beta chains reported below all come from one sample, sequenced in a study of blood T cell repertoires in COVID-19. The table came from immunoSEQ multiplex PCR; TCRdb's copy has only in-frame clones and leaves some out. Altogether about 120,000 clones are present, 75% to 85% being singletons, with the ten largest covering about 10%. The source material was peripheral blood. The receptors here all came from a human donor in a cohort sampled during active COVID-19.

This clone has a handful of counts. CDR3 bases: TGTGCCAGCAGCTTCTCAGGGGCGAGTCAGCCCCAGCATTTT. It specifies CASSFSGASQPQHF. The chain links TRBV7-9 to TRBJ1-5; perhaps TRBD1 as D (6 bases). Between the trimmed V and J ends, which lost 3 bases and 6 bases, there was a span of 12 bases. This CDR3 is 14 amino acids long. Germline V lookup: CDR1 SEHNR, CDR2 FQNEAQ (reference sequence).

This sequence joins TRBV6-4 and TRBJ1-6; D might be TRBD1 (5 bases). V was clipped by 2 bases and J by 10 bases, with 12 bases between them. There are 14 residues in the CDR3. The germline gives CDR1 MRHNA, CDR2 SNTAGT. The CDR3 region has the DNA TGTGCCAGCAGTGACGGGGCGGTTAGATCACCCCTCCACTTT. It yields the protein CASSDGAVRSPLHF.

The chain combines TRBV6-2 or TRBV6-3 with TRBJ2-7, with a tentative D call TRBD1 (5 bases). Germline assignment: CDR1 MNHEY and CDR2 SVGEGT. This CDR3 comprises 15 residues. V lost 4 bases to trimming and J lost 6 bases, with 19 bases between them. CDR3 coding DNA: TGTGCCAGCAGTTCCCCTTTAGGGGCATACGCCGAGCAGTACTTC. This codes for CASSSPLGAYAEQYF.

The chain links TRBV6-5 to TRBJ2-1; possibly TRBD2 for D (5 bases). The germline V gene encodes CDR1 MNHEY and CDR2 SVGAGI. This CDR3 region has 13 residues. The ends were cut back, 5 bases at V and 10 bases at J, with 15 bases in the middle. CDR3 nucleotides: TGTGCCAGCAGTCCTCATGGGGAGAGGGAGCAGTTCTTC. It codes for CASSPHGEREQFF.

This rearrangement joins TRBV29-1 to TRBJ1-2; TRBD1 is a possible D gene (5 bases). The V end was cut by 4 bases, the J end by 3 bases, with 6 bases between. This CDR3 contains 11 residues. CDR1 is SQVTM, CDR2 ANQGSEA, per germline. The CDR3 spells CSVGGDYGYTF. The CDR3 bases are TGCAGCGTTGGGGGGGACTATGGCTACACCTTC.

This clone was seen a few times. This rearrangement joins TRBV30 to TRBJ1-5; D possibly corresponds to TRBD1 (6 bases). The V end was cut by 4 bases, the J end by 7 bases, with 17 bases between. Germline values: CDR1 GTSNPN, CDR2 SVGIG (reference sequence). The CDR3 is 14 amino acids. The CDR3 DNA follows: TGTGCCTGGACTAAACAGGGATCCACACAGCCCCAGCATTTT. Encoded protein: CAWTKQGSTQPQHF.

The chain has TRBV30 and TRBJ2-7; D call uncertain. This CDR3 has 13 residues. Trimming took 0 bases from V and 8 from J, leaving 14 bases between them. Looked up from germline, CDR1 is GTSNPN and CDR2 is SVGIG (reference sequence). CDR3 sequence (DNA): TGTGCCTGGAGTGTAGGTCAGGAACATAAGCAGTACTTC. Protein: CAWSVGQEHKQYF.

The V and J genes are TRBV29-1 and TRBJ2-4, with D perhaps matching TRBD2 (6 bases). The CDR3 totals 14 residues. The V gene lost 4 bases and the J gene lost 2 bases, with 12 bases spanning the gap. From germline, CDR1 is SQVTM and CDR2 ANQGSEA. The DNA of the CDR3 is TGCAGCGTTGTGTTCAGGGACTCCAAAAACATTCAGTACTTC. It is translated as CSVVFRDSKNIQYF.

CDR3 sequence: CASSPQQGLNYGYTF. The CDR3 bases are TGTGCCAGCAGCCCTCAACAGGGATTAAACTATGGCTACACCTTC. The rearrangement links TRBV9 to TRBJ1-2; D might be TRBD1 (6 bases). Germline V gene lookup returns CDR1 SGDLS and CDR2 YYNGEE. V shed 4 bases and J shed 2 bases, with 15 bases lying between them. CDR3 length equals 15 residues.

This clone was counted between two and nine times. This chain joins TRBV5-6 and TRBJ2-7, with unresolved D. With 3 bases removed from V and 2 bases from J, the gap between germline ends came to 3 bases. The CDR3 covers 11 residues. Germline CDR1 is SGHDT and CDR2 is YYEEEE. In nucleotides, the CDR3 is TGTGCCAGCAGCTCGGCCTACGAGCAGTACTTC. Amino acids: CASSSAYEQYF.

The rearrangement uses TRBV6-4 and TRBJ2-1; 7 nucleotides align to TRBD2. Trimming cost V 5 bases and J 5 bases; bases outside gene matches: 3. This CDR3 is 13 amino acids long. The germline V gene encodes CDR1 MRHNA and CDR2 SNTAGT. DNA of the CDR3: TGTGCCAGCAGTCGGGACTACAACAATGAGCAGTTCTTC. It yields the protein CASSRDYNNEQFF.

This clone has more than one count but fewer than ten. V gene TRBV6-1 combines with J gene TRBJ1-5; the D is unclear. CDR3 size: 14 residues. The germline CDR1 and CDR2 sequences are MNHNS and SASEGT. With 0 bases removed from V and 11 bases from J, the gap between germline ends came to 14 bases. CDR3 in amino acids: CASSEAPGRQTQHF. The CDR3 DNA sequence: TGTGCCAGCAGTGAAGCGCCCGGCAGGCAAACCCAGCATTTT.